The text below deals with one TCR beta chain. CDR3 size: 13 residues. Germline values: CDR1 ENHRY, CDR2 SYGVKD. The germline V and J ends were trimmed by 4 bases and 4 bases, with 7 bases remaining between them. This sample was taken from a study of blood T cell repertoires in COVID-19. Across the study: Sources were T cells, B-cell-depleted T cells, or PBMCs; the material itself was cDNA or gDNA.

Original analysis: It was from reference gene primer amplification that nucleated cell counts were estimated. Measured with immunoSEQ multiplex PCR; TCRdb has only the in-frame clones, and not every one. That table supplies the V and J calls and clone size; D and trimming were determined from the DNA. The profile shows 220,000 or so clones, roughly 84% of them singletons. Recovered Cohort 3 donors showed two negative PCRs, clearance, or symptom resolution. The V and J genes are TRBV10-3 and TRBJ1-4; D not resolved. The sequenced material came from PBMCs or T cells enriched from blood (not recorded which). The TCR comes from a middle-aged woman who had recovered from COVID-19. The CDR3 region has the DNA TGTGCCATCAGTGCGGGTTTTAATGAAAAACTGTTTTTT. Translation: CAISAGFNEKLFF.